This TCR beta chain was observed in a study of T cells in lung cancer brain metastases. This clone was counted a single time. Its antigen remains unidentified. General study points: Few clones were shared between paired lesions (mean Morisita around 0.21); most were lesion-specific. Unique productive clones were significantly fewer in brain metastases: median around 1,500 versus 5,000.

Paired samples had equal genomic DNA input, ranging roughly 2 to 5 ug. Only in-frame clones appear in the TCRdb table, and some are missing; sequencing was by immunoSEQ multiplex PCR. The sample lists roughly 5,000 clones, approximately 87% seen once, with over 8.5% in the top ten. The germline CDR1 and CDR2 sequences are SGHTA and FQGNSA. The CDR3 runs to 14 residues. V was pared by 8 bases and J by 6 bases, with 20 bases between. The rearrangement joins TRBV7-2 to TRBJ2-7, with TRBD2 as a possible D gene (5 bases). The sequenced sample consisted of tumor tissue from a brain metastasis. This receptor was identified in a woman aged 50 to 65 with non-small cell lung cancer that had spread to the brain. The CDR3 region has the DNA TGTGCCAGCCAAGCGACGGGCGGCCGGGGCGAGCAGTACTTC. The encoded protein is CASQATGGRGEQYF.